The source of this T cell receptor beta chain is a study of shared clonotypes between healthy human individuals. Findings of the study overall: Represented diversity (both genetic and exposure-history) was limited by the small number of donors. Measured sharing among donors was expected to vary with sequencing depth.

Trimming shortened V by 4 bases and J by 4 bases, and 8 bases separated the two germline ends. This CDR3 is built from 12 residues. Germline V CDR1 and CDR2: MNHNS, SASEGT. Terminally differentiated effector memory CD45RA+ cells were excluded by CCR7 positive selection of CD45RO-negative cells. About this clone: As yet, its antigen is unknown.

Profiled with immunoSEQ multiplex PCR; TCRdb holds only in-frame clones, not every one. This table has roughly 2.1 million clones, approximately 94% appearing once. This rearrangement joins TRBV6-1 to TRBJ2-7; D call uncertain. Sequencing input: naive CD8+ T cells from PBMCs. The receptor comes from a man younger than 30 in good health. Some clones in this sample may be carry-over from other donors' samples. This CDR3 reads CASSGVTYEQYF. The DNA of the CDR3 is TGTGCCAGCAGTGGGGTAACGTACGAGCAGTACTTC.